These T cell receptor beta chains were read from a single sample in a study of blood T cell repertoires in COVID-19. Clones were sequenced by immunoSEQ multiplex PCR, and TCRdb holds only the in-frame ones, with some missing. The data contain tens of thousands of clones, more than 90% of them singletons. Sequencing used peripheral blood. Source of these receptors: a man aged 60-69 years with acute or convalescent COVID-19. Each CDR3 is given with its conserved first and last residue. A D gene is named only where the DNA matches it firmly. Clone sizes are given selectively: once, few, many, or a class where the clone is expanded.

V gene	clone size	J gene	D gene	CDR3 protein	CDR3 DNA
TRBV7-8	NA	TRBJ1-2	NA	CASSLAGLSYGYTF	TGTGCCAGCAGCTTAGCGGGCCTTAGCTATGGCTACACCTTC
TRBV5-1	NA	TRBJ1-1	TRBD1	CASRGTGETEAFF	TGCGCCAGCAGGGGGACAGGGGAGACTGAAGCTTTCTTT
TRBV9	NA	TRBJ2-7	TRBD2	CASSPRASGSSYEQYF	TGTGCCAGCAGCCCCCGGGCTAGCGGTAGCTCCTACGAGCAGTACTTC
TRBV28	once	TRBJ2-2	NA	CASSFFGLNTGELFF	TGTGCCAGCAGTTTTTTCGGTCTGAACACCGGGGAGCTGTTTTTT
TRBV7-2	NA	TRBJ1-1	NA	CASSQLGSGGEAFF	TGTGCCAGCAGCCAGCTTGGTTCCGGGGGTGAAGCTTTCTTT
TRBV6-5	few	TRBJ2-7	NA	CASRASGDAHEQYF	TGTGCCAGCAGGGCATCAGGGGACGCGCACGAGCAGTACTTC
TRBV5-4	NA	TRBJ1-2	NA	CASTEPGEGHGYTF	TGTGCCAGCACCGAACCGGGAGAAGGGCATGGCTACACCTTC
TRBV29-1	NA	TRBJ2-1	NA	CSVVGAAQGEQFF	TGCAGCGTTGTTGGAGCGGCACAGGGTGAGCAGTTCTTC
TRBV10-3	NA	TRBJ1-1	TRBD1	CAISPGTGISRTEAFF	TGTGCCATCAGTCCCGGGACAGGGATCTCCCGAACTGAAGCTTTCTTT
TRBV6-5	NA	TRBJ2-3	NA	CASSSSRARRNTQYF	NA
TRBV2	NA	TRBJ1-2	TRBD1	CASRRATGVGYGYTF	TGTGCCAGCAGGAGAGCAACAGGGGTTGGCTATGGCTACACCTTC
TRBV7-9	NA	TRBJ2-1	NA	CASSPKGGYNEQFF	TGTGCCAGCAGCCCAAAAGGGGGTTACAATGAGCAGTTCTTC
TRBV18	NA	TRBJ2-1	NA	CASSPLPNNNEQFF	TGTGCCAGTTCGCCACTACCAAACAACAATGAGCAGTTCTTC
TRBV29-1	NA	TRBJ2-3	NA	CSVDDADTQYF	TGCAGCGTTGACGATGCGGATACGCAGTATTTT
TRBV28	once	TRBJ1-2	NA	CASSPLGDYGGGYTF	TGTGCCAGCAGCCCCCTGGGCGACTATGGCGGCGGCTACACCTTC
TRBV25-1	NA	TRBJ1-2	NA	CASGTGDLSSTF	TGTGCCAGCGGTACGGGGGACTTATCTAGTACCTTC
TRBV14	NA	TRBJ2-1	TRBD1	CASSRRDRGIDEQFF	TGTGCCAGCAGCCGCCGGGACAGGGGGATAGATGAGCAGTTCTTC
TRBV29-1	NA	TRBJ2-2	NA	CSVSSDTNTGELFF	TGCAGCGTTTCATCGGACACGAACACCGGGGAGCTGTTTTTT
TRBV7-2	NA	TRBJ1-2	TRBD1	CASSSLTGGVSYGYTF	TGTGCCAGCAGCTCCCTGACAGGGGGAGTGAGCTATGGCTACACCTTC
TRBV3-1/TRBV3-2	few	TRBJ1-2	NA	CASSRDTPVDGYTF	TGTGCCAGCAGCAGGGACACACCCGTTGACGGCTACACCTTC
TRBV6-5	NA	TRBJ2-7	TRBD2	CASRGLAGYEQYF	TGTGCCAGCAGGGGACTAGCGGGGTACGAGCAGTACTTC
TRBV18	NA	TRBJ2-7	TRBD2	CASSPLRGIGKAGGDEQYF	TGTGCCAGCTCACCACTGAGAGGGATAGGAAAAGCGGGAGGGGACGAGCAGTACTTC
TRBV12-5	NA	TRBJ2-1	TRBD2	CASGLIRGTSGASYNEQFF	TGTGCTAGTGGTTTGATTCGAGGGACTAGCGGAGCCTCCTACAATGAGCAGTTCTTC
TRBV9	NA	TRBJ2-7	NA	CASSTDPGAYYEQYF	TGTGCCAGCAGCACCGACCCTGGGGCGTACTACGAGCAGTACTTC
TRBV28	NA	TRBJ1-5	NA	CASKQGNQPQHF	TGTGCCAGCAAACAGGGAAACCAGCCCCAGCATTTT
TRBV29-1	NA	TRBJ2-2	NA	CSVEVVDSPNTGELFF	TGCAGCGTTGAAGTTGTGGACAGTCCGAACACCGGGGAGCTGTTTTTT
TRBV6-1	NA	TRBJ2-2	NA	CASSAEPPFTVLTGELFF	TGTGCCAGCAGTGCCGAACCCCCTTTCACGGTTTTAACCGGGGAGCTGTTTTTT
TRBV6-5	once	TRBJ2-7	TRBD2	CASSYSPSGPQDEQYF	TGTGCCAGCAGTTACTCTCCTAGCGGGCCCCAAGACGAGCAGTACTTC
TRBV11-2	NA	TRBJ1-1	TRBD1	CASNTGGTEAFF	TGTGCCAGCAATACAGGGGGCACTGAAGCTTTCTTT
TRBV6-2/TRBV6-3	NA	TRBJ2-3	TRBD2	CASSRAGRTTDTQYF	TGTGCCAGCAGTAGAGCGGGGAGGACCACAGATACGCAGTATTTT
TRBV6-2/TRBV6-3	NA	TRBJ2-7	NA	CASSYSGGNPYEQYF	TGTGCCAGCAGTTACTCGGGGGGTAACCCCTACGAGCAGTACTTC
TRBV19	NA	TRBJ1-1	TRBD1	CASSISRGTEAFF	TGTGCCAGTAGTATATCCAGGGGGACTGAAGCTTTCTTT
TRBV15	NA	TRBJ2-1	TRBD2	CATSDNRLANNEQFF	TGTGCCACCAGCGACAATCGACTAGCGAATAATGAGCAGTTCTTC
TRBV5-4	NA	TRBJ1-4	NA	CASSSGENEKLFF	TGTGCCAGCAGCTCCGGGGAAAATGAAAAACTGTTTTTT
TRBV4-2	NA	TRBJ1-6	NA	CASSQEFGDTSPLHF	TGTGCCAGCAGCCAAGAATTTGGGGACACTTCACCCCTCCACTTT
TRBV6-5	NA	TRBJ1-6	NA	CASSYGAGNNSPLHF	TGTGCCAGCAGTTACGGGGCAGGAAATAATTCACCCCTCCACTTT
TRBV5-1	NA	TRBJ2-3	NA	CASSFTGRGDTQYF	TGCGCCAGCAGCTTCACAGGCCGCGGAGATACGCAGTATTTT
TRBV30	NA	TRBJ1-5	NA	CAWSTRGGQPQHF	TGTGCCTGGAGTACAAGGGGTGGCCAGCCCCAGCATTTT
TRBV6-5	NA	TRBJ2-6	NA	CASSQATGANVLTF	TGTGCCAGCAGTCAGGCGACTGGGGCCAACGTCCTGACTTTC
TRBV4-2	NA	TRBJ1-4	NA	CASSPSYVDEKLFF	TGTGCCAGCAGCCCTAGCTACGTGGATGAAAAACTGTTTTTT
TRBV11-3	NA	TRBJ2-7	NA	CASSSRREPTYEQYF	TGTGCCAGCAGCTCCCGCCGGGAACCCACCTACGAGCAGTACTTC
TRBV7-9	NA	TRBJ2-3	TRBD1	CASSFGQGDGDTQYF	TGTGCCAGCAGCTTCGGACAGGGGGACGGAGATACGCAGTATTTT
TRBV7-9	once	TRBJ1-1	TRBD1	CASFGDRGPNTEAFF	TGTGCCAGCTTCGGGGACAGGGGGCCGAACACTGAAGCTTTCTTT
TRBV9	NA	TRBJ2-7	TRBD2	CASSGGLAETYEQYF	TGTGCCAGCAGCGGGGGACTAGCGGAAACCTACGAGCAGTACTTC
TRBV20-1	NA	TRBJ1-5	NA	CSASPQVGEPQHF	TGCAGTGCTAGTCCGCAGGTGGGTGAGCCCCAGCATTTT
TRBV5-1	NA	TRBJ2-7	TRBD2	CASNPGTSVYEQYF	TGCGCCAGCAACCCCGGGACTAGCGTCTACGAGCAGTACTTC
TRBV4-3	NA	TRBJ1-2	TRBD1	CASSHRGRQYGYTF	TGCGCCAGCAGCCATAGGGGGCGTCAGTATGGCTACACCTTC
TRBV3-1/TRBV3-2	NA	TRBJ2-1	TRBD2	CASSLTSGNNEQFF	TGTGCCAGCAGCCTGACTAGCGGGAACAATGAGCAGTTCTTC
TRBV19	NA	TRBJ2-1	NA	CASSRQVSSYNEQFF	TGTGCCAGTAGCAGACAGGTCAGCTCCTACAATGAGCAGTTCTTC
TRBV3-1/TRBV3-2	once	TRBJ2-5	TRBD2	CASRLLAEETQYF	TGTGCCAGCAGGCTACTAGCGGAAGAGACCCAGTACTTC
TRBV12-3/TRBV12-4	NA	TRBJ2-7	TRBD2	CASQRERTYEQYF	TGTGCCAGCCAGCGGGAGCGCACCTACGAGCAGTACTTC
TRBV11-2	once	TRBJ2-3	TRBD2	CASSAAFVAGGRRDTQYF	TGTGCCAGCAGCGCCGCTTTTGTAGCGGGAGGGCGTAGAGATACGCAGTATTTT
TRBV19	NA	TRBJ1-3	NA	CASRVRPYGQPSSGNTIYF	TGTGCCAGTAGGGTAAGGCCTTATGGACAGCCGAGCTCTGGAAACACCATATATTTT
TRBV7-9	few	TRBJ2-3	TRBD2	CASSSSGRVTDTQYF	TGTGCCAGCAGCTCAAGCGGGAGGGTTACAGATACGCAGTATTTT
TRBV7-8	NA	TRBJ1-3	NA	CASSPHRRREGNTIYF	TGTGCCAGCAGCCCCCACCGGAGGAGGGAAGGAAACACCATATATTTT